This T cell receptor beta chain is drawn from a study of OX40 agonist ivuxolimab in advanced cancers. Repertoires were generated with immunoSEQ multiplex PCR, while TCRdb's copy carries only in-frame clones and drops some. In the table there are roughly 49,000 clones, nearly 80% of which are singletons. Per the germline V gene, CDR1 is MNHNY and CDR2 is SVGAGI (reference sequence). V dropped 2 bases and J dropped 7; count of bases not matched to a gene: 7. The length of the CDR3 is 15 residues. The specimen was CD4+ or CD8+ T cells sorted from blood, collected in a trial of the OX40 agonist ivuxolimab. The chain employs TRBV6-6 and TRBJ2-7, with 11 bases matching TRBD2. This TCR was recovered from an adult with an advanced solid tumor such as melanoma, head and neck, liver or kidney cancer. The CDR3 loop reads CASSYALAGGREQYF. The CDR3 DNA is TGTGCCAGCAGTTACGCTCTAGCGGGAGGACGTGAGCAGTACTTC.